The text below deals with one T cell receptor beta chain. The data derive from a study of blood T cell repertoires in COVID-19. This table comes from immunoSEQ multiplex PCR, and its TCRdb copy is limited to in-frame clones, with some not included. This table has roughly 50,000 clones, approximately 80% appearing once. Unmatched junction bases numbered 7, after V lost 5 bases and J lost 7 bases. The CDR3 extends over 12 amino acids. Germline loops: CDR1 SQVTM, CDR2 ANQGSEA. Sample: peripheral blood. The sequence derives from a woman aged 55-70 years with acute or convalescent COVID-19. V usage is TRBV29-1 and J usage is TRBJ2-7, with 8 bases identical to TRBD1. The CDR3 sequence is CSVPGQGGEQYF. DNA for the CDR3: TGCAGCGTTCCCGGACAGGGTGGGGAGCAGTACTTC.